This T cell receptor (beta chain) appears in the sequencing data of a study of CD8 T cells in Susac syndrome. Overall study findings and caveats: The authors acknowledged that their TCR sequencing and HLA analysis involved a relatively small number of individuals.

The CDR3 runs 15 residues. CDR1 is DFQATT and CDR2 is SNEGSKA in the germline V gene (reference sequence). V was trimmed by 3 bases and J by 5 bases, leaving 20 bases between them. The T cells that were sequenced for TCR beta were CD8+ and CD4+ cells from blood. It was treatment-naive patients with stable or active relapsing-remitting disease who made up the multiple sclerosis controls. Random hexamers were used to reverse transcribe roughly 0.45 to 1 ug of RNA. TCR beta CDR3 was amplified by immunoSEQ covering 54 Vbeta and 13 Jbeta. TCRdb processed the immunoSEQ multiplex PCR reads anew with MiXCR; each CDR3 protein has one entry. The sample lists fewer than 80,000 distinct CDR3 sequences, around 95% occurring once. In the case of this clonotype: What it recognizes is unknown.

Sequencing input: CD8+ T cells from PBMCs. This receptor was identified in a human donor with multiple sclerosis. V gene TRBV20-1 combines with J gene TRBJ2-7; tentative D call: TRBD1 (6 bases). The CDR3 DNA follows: TGCAGTGCTAGTCCGTCTATGGGGCCAGGGGACGAGCAGTACTTC. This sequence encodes CSASPSMGPGDEQYF.